The 2 T cell receptor beta chains listed next were all sequenced from one sample in a study of T cells in Graves' hyperthyroidism and ophthalmopathy. TCR beta CDR3 sequences were amplified from RNA transcripts. First-round RT-PCR with HTBI primers amplified the TCR CDR3 region. TCRdb recomputed calls from the multiplex PCR reads with MiXCR, one row per CDR3 protein. Among 380,000 or so distinct CDR3 sequences, about 20% were seen once, and the ten largest hold about 4%. Sequencing input: blood. All receptors come from a woman aged 18-30 years with Graves' hyperthyroidism.

This clonotype was seen at least ten times. The V gene is TRBV6-5, the J gene TRBJ1-2; weak D call: TRBD1 (6 bases). Trimming took off 4 bases at V and 2 bases at J, with 14 bases between the two ends. The CDR3 sequence is 15 residues long. CDR1 MNHEY and CDR2 SVGAGI come from the germline V gene. CDR3: CASSSQGPLNYGYTF. DNA of the CDR3: TGTGCCAGCAGTTCTCAGGGGCCCCTCAACTATGGCTACACCTTC.

This clonotype was observed a few times. V is TRBV12-3 or TRBV12-4 and J is TRBJ1-6; 9 bases map to TRBD1. J lost 7 bases, V lost 1 base, and 8 bases had no gene match. The length of the CDR3 is 17 residues. Written as DNA, the CDR3 is TGTGCCAGCAGTTTAGATTGGACAGGGGCCGGGAATTCACCCCTCCACTTT. This gives the protein CASSLDWTGAGNSPLHF.